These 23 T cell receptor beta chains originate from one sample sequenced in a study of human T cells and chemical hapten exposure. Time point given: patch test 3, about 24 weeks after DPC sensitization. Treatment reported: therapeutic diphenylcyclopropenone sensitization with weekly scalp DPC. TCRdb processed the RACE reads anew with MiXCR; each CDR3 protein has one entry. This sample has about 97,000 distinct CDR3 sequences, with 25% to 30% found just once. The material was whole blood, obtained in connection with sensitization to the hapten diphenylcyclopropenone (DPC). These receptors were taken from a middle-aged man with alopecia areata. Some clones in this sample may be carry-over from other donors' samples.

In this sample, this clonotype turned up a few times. The CDR3 nucleotides read TGTGCCAGCAGCCCGGGCCAAGAGACCCAGTACTTC. Protein sequence: CASSPGQETQYF. The gene calls are TRBV7-9 and TRBJ2-5; no reliable D call. Trimming took 5 bases from V and 1 from J, leaving 5 bases between them. CDR3 size: 12 residues. Germline values: CDR1 SEHNR, CDR2 FQNEAQ (reference sequence). The whole variable domain, remainder taken from reference TRBV7-9 and TRBJ2-5, is DTGVSQNPRHKITKRGQNVTFRCDPISEHNRLYWYRQTLGQGPEFLTYFQNEAQLEKSRLLSDRFSAERPKGSFSTLEIQRTEQGDSAMYLCASSPGQETQYFGPGTRLLVL.

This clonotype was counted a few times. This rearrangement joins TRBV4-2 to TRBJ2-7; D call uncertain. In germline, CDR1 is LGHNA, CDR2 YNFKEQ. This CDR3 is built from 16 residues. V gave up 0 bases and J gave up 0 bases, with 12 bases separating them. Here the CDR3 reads CASSQEHRLSSYEQYF. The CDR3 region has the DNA TGTGCCAGCAGCCAAGAACATCGGTTAAGCTCCTACGAGCAGTACTTC.

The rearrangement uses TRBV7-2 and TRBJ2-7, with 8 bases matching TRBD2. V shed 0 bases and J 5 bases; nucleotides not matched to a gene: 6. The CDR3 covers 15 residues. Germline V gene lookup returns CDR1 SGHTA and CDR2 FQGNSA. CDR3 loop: CASSLASGGPDEQYF. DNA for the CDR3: TGTGCCAGCAGCTTAGCGTCGGGAGGGCCGGACGAGCAGTACTTC.

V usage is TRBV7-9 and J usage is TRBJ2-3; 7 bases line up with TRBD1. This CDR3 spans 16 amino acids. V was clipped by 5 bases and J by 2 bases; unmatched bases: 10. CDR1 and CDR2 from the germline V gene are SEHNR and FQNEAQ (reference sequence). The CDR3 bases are TGTGCCAGCAGCGTTCTGGGGACAGCCCTCACAGATACGCAGTATTTT. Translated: CASSVLGTALTDTQYF. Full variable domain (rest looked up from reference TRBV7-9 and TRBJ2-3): DTGVSQNPRHKITKRGQNVTFRCDPISEHNRLYWYRQTLGQGPEFLTYFQNEAQLEKSRLLSDRFSAERPKGSFSTLEIQRTEQGDSAMYLCASSVLGTALTDTQYFGPGTRLTVL.

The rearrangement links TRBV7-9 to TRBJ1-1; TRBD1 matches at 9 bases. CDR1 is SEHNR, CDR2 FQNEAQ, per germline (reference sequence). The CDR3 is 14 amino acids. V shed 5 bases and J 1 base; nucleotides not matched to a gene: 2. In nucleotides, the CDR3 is TGTGCCAGCAGCGTGGACAGGGGGAACACTGAAGCTTTCTTT. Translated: CASSVDRGNTEAFF.

In DNA form, the CDR3 reads TGTGCCAGCAGTGAATGGGGACAGGGGGGGGTTGGGCAGTTCTTC. Its protein product is CASSEWGQGGVGQFF. This chain links TRBV2 with TRBJ2-1, with 11 bases fitting TRBD1. V gave up 2 bases and J gave up 12 bases; unmatched junction bases: 9. The CDR3 consists of 15 residues. Germline CDR1 is SNHLY and CDR2 is FYNNEI.

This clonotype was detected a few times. For the CDR3, the DNA is TGTGCCAGCAGTCCCGGGACAGGGTACGAGACCCAGTACTTC. This encodes CASSPGTGYETQYF. The chain is built from TRBV12-3 or TRBV12-4 and TRBJ2-5; 9 nucleotides align to TRBD1. V was clipped by 5 bases and J by 5 bases; unmatched bases: 6. The CDR3 totals 14 residues.

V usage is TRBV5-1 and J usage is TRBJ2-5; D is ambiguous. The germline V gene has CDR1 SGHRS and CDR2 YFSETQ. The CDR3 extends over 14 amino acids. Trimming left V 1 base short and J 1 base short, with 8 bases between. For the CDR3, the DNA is TGCGCCAGCAGCTTGTACCAGCCCCAAGAGACCCAGTACTTC. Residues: CASSLYQPQETQYF.

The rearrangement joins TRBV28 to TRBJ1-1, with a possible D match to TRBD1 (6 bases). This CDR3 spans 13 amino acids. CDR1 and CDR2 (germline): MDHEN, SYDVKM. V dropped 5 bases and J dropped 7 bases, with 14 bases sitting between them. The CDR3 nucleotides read TGTGCCAGCAGTCCCCCCCACAGGGTTGAAGCTTTCTTT. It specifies CASSPPHRVEAFF.

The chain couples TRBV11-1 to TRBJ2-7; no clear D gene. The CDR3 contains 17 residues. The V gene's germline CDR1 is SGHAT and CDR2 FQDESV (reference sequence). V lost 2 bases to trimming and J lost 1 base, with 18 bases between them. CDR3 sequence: CASSLLGSNHLSYEQYF. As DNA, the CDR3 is TGTGCCAGCAGCTTACTGGGCAGCAACCACCTTTCCTACGAGCAGTACTTC.

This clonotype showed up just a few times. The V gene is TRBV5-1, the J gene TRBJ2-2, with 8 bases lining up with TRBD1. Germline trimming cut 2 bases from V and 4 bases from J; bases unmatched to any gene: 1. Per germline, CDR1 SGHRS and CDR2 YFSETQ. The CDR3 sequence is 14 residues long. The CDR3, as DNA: TGCGCCAGCAGCTTCCAGGGGGCCACCGGGGAGCTGTTTTTT. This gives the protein CASSFQGATGELFF.

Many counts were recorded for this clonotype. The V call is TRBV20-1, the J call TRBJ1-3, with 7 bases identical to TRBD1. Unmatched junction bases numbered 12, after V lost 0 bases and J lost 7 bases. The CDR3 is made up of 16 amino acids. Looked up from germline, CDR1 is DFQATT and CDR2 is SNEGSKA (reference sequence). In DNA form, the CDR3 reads TGCAGTGCTAGAGATCTCGACCCATCGACAGGGAACACCATATATTTT. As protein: CSARDLDPSTGNTIYF.

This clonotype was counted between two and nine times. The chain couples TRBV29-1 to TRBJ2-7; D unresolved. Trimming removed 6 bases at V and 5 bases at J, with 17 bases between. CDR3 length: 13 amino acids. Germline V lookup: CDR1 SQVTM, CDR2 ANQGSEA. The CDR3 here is CSVRRPQDHEQYF. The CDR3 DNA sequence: TGCAGCGTCCGAAGGCCTCAGGATCACGAGCAGTACTTC.

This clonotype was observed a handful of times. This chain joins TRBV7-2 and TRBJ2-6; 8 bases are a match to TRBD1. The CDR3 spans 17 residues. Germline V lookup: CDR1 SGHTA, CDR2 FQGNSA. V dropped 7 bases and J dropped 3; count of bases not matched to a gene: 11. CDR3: CASMKDRVVFGANVLTF. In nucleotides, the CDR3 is TGTGCCAGCATGAAGGACAGGGTGGTGTTTGGGGCCAACGTCCTGACTTTC. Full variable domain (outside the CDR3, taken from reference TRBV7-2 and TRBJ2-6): GAGVSQSPSNKVTEKGKDVELRCDPISGHTALYWYRQSLGQGLEFLIYFQGNSAPDKSGLPSDRFSAERTGGSVSTLTIQRTQQEDSAVYLCASMKDRVVFGANVLTFGAGSRLTVL.

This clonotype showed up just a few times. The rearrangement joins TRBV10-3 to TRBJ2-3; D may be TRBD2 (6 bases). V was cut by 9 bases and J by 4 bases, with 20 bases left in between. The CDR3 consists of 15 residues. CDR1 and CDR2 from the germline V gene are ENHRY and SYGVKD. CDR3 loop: CAMSPSGGTADTQYF. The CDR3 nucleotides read TGTGCCATGAGCCCCAGTGGCGGGACCGCAGATACGCAGTATTTT.

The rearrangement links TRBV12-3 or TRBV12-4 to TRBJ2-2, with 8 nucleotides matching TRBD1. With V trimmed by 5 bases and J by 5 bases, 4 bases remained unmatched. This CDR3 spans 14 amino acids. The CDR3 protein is CASSRDRRTGELFF. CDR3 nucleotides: TGTGCCAGCAGTCGGGACAGGCGAACCGGGGAGCTGTTTTTT.

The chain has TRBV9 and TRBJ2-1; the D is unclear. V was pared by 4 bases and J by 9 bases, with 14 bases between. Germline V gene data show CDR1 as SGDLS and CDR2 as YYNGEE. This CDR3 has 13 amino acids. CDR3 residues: CASSTRRVCEQFF. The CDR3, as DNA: TGTGCCAGCAGCACACGACGAGTCTGTGAGCAGTTCTTC.

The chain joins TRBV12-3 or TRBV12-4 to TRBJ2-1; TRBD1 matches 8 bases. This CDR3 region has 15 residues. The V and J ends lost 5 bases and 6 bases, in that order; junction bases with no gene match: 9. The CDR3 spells CASSPQGAWGNEQFF. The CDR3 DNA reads TGTGCCAGCAGTCCCCAGGGGGCTTGGGGCAATGAGCAGTTCTTC.

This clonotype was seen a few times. The CDR3 sequence is CSALTSGKNSFTYEQYF. The CDR3 DNA reads TGCAGTGCCTTGACTAGCGGGAAAAACTCCTTCACCTACGAGCAGTACTTC. The chain links TRBV20-1 to TRBJ2-7, with 11 bases aligning to TRBD2. CDR1 DFQATT and CDR2 SNEGSKA come from the germline V gene (reference sequence). The CDR3 is 17 residues long. With V trimmed by 6 bases and J by 2 bases, 15 bases remained unmatched.

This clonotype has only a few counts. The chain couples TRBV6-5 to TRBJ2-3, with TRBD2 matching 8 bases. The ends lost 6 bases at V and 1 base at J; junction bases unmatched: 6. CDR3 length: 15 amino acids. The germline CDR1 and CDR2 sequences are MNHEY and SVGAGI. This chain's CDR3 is CASRPGGAGTDTQYF. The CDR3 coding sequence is TGTGCCAGCAGGCCGGGAGGGGCGGGCACAGATACGCAGTATTTT.

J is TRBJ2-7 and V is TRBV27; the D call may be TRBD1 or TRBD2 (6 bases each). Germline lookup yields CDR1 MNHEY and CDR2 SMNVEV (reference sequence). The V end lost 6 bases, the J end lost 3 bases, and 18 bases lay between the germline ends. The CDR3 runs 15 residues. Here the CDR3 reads CASRSGLGGYYEQYF. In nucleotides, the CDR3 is TGTGCCAGCAGAAGTGGGTTGGGGGGCTACTACGAGCAGTACTTC.

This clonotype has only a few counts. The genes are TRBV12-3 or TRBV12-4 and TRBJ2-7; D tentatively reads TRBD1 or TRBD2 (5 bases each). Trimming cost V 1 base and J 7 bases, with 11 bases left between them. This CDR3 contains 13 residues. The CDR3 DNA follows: TGTGCCAGCAGTTTAGGGGACCTGCGGGAGCAGTACTTC. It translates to CASSLGDLREQYF.

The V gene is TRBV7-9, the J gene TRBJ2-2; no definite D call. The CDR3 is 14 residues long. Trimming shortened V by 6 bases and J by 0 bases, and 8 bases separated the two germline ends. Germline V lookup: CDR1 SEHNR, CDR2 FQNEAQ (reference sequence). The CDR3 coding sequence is TGTGCCAGCAGTGGGATTACGAACACCGGGGAGCTGTTTTTT. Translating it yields CASSGITNTGELFF.